Sequencing of this T cell receptor (beta chain) was carried out in a study of neurological immune-mediated disorders. The study, taken as a whole, reports: Levels of TCR clonal expansion peaked in HTLV-1-associated myelopathy and reached their lowest in multiple sclerosis, under those of healthy controls.

In its sample, this clonotype was seen many times. Its antigen is unidentified. TCRdb re-called the 5' RACE reads with MiXCR, one entry per CDR3 protein. In the table there are some 53,000 distinct CDR3 sequences, over 15% of which are singletons. This sequence was found in a man aged 60 to 75 in good health. Material: PBMCs.

The CDR3 is CSAKQTMNTEAFF. The CDR3 DNA reads as TGCAGTGCTAAACAGACTATGAACACTGAAGCTTTCTTT. The chain recombines TRBV20-1 with TRBJ1-1; D call uncertain. V shed 4 bases and J shed 0 bases, with 9 bases lying between them. The CDR3 extends over 13 amino acids. CDR1 DFQATT and CDR2 SNEGSKA come from the germline V gene (reference sequence).